This is a list of T cell receptor beta chains from one sample in a study of T cells in Graves' hyperthyroidism and ophthalmopathy. TCRdb redid the calling of the multiplex PCR reads with MiXCR, one entry per CDR3 protein. The data hold about 720,000 distinct CDR3 sequences, with approximately 18% observed a single time. What was sequenced was blood. The receptor source for this set is a woman aged 50 to 60 with Graves' hyperthyroidism that later progressed to Graves' ophthalmopathy. Each CDR3 is given with its conserved first and last residue. A D gene is named only where the DNA matches it firmly. Clone size, where shown, is once, few, many, or a class for clones that have expanded.

j_gene: TRBJ2-5; v_gene: TRBV14; abundance: many; d_gene: TRBD1; CDR3nt: TGTGCCAGCAGCCAAATTCGGACAGGGCAAGAGACCCAGTACTTC; CDR3aa: CASSQIRTGQETQYF
j_gene: TRBJ2-7; v_gene: TRBV20-1; abundance: many; d_gene: -; CDR3nt: TGCAGTGCTCGCCGGGACATAACCTACGAGCAGTACTTC; CDR3aa: CSARRDITYEQYF
j_gene: TRBJ1-2; v_gene: TRBV18; abundance: many; d_gene: -; CDR3nt: TGTGCCAGCTCACCCCGGGACACGTCTCCCTATGGCTACACCTTC; CDR3aa: CASSPRDTSPYGYTF
j_gene: TRBJ1-1; v_gene: TRBV3-1; abundance: many; d_gene: TRBD1; CDR3nt: TGTGCCAGCAACGGGGCGGGACAGGGGACTGAAGCTTTCTTT; CDR3aa: CASNGAGQGTEAFF
j_gene: TRBJ1-6; v_gene: TRBV12-3/TRBV12-4; abundance: many; d_gene: -; CDR3nt: TGTGCCAGCAGTTCCGGTCGGGTCTCCTATAATTCACCCCTCCACTTT; CDR3aa: CASSSGRVSYNSPLHF
j_gene: TRBJ2-5; v_gene: TRBV11-2; abundance: many; d_gene: -; CDR3nt: TGTGCCAGCAGCTATGGACAGTTGGGAGAGACCCAGTACTTC; CDR3aa: CASSYGQLGETQYF
j_gene: TRBJ2-5; v_gene: TRBV20-1; abundance: many; d_gene: TRBD1; CDR3nt: TGCAGTGCACAGCCGGGACAGGCCTTAGAGACCCAGTACTTC; CDR3aa: CSAQPGQALETQYF
j_gene: TRBJ2-1; v_gene: TRBV20-1; abundance: few; d_gene: -; CDR3nt: TGCAGTGCTCATATTCCCTATGAGCAGTTCTTC; CDR3aa: CSAHIPYEQFF
j_gene: TRBJ2-5; v_gene: TRBV5-1; abundance: few; d_gene: TRBD1; CDR3nt: TGCGCCAGCAGCGTGACAGGGGTTGGCCAAGAGACCCAGTACTTC; CDR3aa: CASSVTGVGQETQYF
j_gene: TRBJ1-1; v_gene: TRBV27; abundance: -; d_gene: TRBD1; CDR3nt: TGTGCCAGCAGTCCACGGACAGGTTGGATGAACACTGAAGCTTTCTTT; CDR3aa: CASSPRTGWMNTEAFF
j_gene: TRBJ2-1; v_gene: TRBV3-1; abundance: -; d_gene: TRBD1; CDR3nt: TGTGCCAGCAGATCCGGGACAGGGGGCTTTAATGAGCAGTTCTTC; CDR3aa: CASRSGTGGFNEQFF
j_gene: TRBJ2-3; v_gene: TRBV7-2; abundance: few; d_gene: -; CDR3nt: TGTGCCAGCAGCTTAGCCCTGGGTGGGGTAGATACGCAGTATTTT; CDR3aa: CASSLALGGVDTQYF
j_gene: TRBJ2-1; v_gene: TRBV7-9; abundance: -; d_gene: -; CDR3nt: TGTGCCAGCAGCTTAGAGGGACACATATACAATGAGCAGTTCTTC; CDR3aa: CASSLEGHIYNEQFF
j_gene: TRBJ2-2; v_gene: TRBV11-2; abundance: many; d_gene: -; CDR3nt: TGTGCCAGCAGCTTAGATCTTGAACCCGGGGAGCTGTTTTTT; CDR3aa: CASSLDLEPGELFF
j_gene: TRBJ1-1; v_gene: TRBV6-1; abundance: -; d_gene: -; CDR3nt: TGTGCCATTCGGGACTTCGGGAACACTGAAGCTTTCTTT; CDR3aa: CAIRDFGNTEAFF
j_gene: TRBJ2-3; v_gene: TRBV9; abundance: few; d_gene: TRBD2; CDR3nt: TGTGCCAGCAGCGGACTACTAGCGGGGGGCGCAGATACGCAGTATTTT; CDR3aa: CASSGLLAGGADTQYF
j_gene: TRBJ1-1; v_gene: TRBV19; abundance: -; d_gene: -; CDR3nt: TGTGCGGCGGGGAGGATTCTTTCGAGCACTGAAGCTTTCTTT; CDR3aa: CAAGRILSSTEAFF
j_gene: TRBJ2-7; v_gene: TRBV3-1; abundance: many; d_gene: -; CDR3nt: TGTGCCAGCAGCCAGAACAGGGAGCTCTACGAGCAGTACTTC; CDR3aa: CASSQNRELYEQYF
j_gene: TRBJ2-5; v_gene: TRBV3-1; abundance: -; d_gene: -; CDR3nt: TGTGCCAGCAGTCATACCGGGACTCACTATCAAGAGACCCAGTACTTC; CDR3aa: CASSHTGTHYQETQYF
j_gene: TRBJ2-3; v_gene: TRBV6-1; abundance: -; d_gene: -; CDR3nt: TGTGCCAGCAAACGTTCAGATACGCAGTATTTT; CDR3aa: CASKRSDTQYF
j_gene: TRBJ1-2; v_gene: TRBV18; abundance: many; d_gene: -; CDR3nt: TGTGCCAGCTCTTGGAGTGATGGCTACACCTTC; CDR3aa: CASSWSDGYTF
j_gene: TRBJ2-5; v_gene: TRBV7-8; abundance: many; d_gene: TRBD2; CDR3nt: TGTGCCACCGCGCCGAATACGGGACTAGCGGGGTTAAAGACCCAGTACTTC; CDR3aa: CATAPNTGLAGLKTQYF
j_gene: TRBJ2-5; v_gene: TRBV19; abundance: -; d_gene: -; CDR3nt: TGTGCCAGTAGTACCCGGGACCGGGGTGGGGAGACCCAGTACTTC; CDR3aa: CASSTRDRGGETQYF
j_gene: TRBJ1-5; v_gene: TRBV7-9; abundance: few; d_gene: -; CDR3nt: TGTGCCAGCAGTCCCGGGGAAGGGGGTCTTCAGCCCCAGCATTTT; CDR3aa: CASSPGEGGLQPQHF
j_gene: TRBJ1-5; v_gene: TRBV12-3/TRBV12-4; abundance: few; d_gene: -; CDR3nt: TGTGCCAGCAGTTTAAGTAATGGCAATCAGCCCCAGCATTTT; CDR3aa: CASSLSNGNQPQHF
j_gene: TRBJ1-1; v_gene: TRBV6-1; abundance: few; d_gene: -; CDR3nt: TGTGCCAGCAGAGAGGGGCCGCCTGAAGCTTTCTTT; CDR3aa: CASREGPPEAFF
j_gene: TRBJ1-2; v_gene: TRBV7-2; abundance: many; d_gene: -; CDR3nt: TGTGCCAGCAGCGACCGAGGACAGAGCCCCTATGGCTACACCTTC; CDR3aa: CASSDRGQSPYGYTF
j_gene: TRBJ1-1; v_gene: TRBV5-6; abundance: many; d_gene: TRBD1; CDR3nt: TGTGCCAGCAGCACGGGACAGGGCGGCTGGGGGGACACTGAAGCTTTCTTT; CDR3aa: CASSTGQGGWGDTEAFF
j_gene: TRBJ2-3; v_gene: TRBV2; abundance: many; d_gene: TRBD1; CDR3nt: TGTGCCAGCAGCAACCGGCACTTTGGGACAGAAGCTAGCACAGATACGCAGTATTTT; CDR3aa: CASSNRHFGTEASTDTQYF
j_gene: TRBJ2-2; v_gene: TRBV3-1; abundance: few; d_gene: -; CDR3nt: TGTGCCAGCAGCCCCCTGGAGGGGGCGAACACCGGGGAGCTGTTTTTT; CDR3aa: CASSPLEGANTGELFF